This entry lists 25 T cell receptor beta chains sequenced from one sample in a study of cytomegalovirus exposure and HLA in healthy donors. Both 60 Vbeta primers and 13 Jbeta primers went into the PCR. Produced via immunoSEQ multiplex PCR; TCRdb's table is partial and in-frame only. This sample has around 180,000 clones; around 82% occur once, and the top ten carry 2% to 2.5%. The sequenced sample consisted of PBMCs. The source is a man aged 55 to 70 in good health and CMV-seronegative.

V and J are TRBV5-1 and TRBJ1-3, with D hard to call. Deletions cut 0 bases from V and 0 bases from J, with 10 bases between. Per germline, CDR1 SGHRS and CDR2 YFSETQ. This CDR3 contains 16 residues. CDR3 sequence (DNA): TGCGCCAGCAGCTTGGAAACGAGAAACTCTGGAAACACCATATATTTT. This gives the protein CASSLETRNSGNTIYF.

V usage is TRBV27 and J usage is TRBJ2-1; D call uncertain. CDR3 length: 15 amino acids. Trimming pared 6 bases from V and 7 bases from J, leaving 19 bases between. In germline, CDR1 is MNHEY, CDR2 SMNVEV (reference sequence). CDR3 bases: TGTGCCAGCAGCCCGACTCCCCTCCTACAAAATGAGCAGTTCTTC. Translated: CASSPTPLLQNEQFF.

In DNA form, the CDR3 reads TGTGCCAGCAGCCGCGCGGGGGGAGGCAATCAGCCCCAGCATTTT. This sequence encodes CASSRAGGGNQPQHF. The chain joins TRBV4-2 to TRBJ1-5; tentative D call: TRBD1 (5 bases). Looked up from germline, CDR1 is LGHNA and CDR2 is YNFKEQ. V lost 4 bases and J 2 bases, leaving 12 bases between the germline ends. The CDR3 sequence is 15 residues long.

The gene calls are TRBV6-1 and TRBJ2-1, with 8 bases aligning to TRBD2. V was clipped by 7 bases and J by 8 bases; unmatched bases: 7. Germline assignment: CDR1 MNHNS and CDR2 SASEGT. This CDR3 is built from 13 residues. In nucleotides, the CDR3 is TGTGCCAGCAAGAGGACTAGCTTAGATGAGCAGTTCTTC. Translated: CASKRTSLDEQFF.

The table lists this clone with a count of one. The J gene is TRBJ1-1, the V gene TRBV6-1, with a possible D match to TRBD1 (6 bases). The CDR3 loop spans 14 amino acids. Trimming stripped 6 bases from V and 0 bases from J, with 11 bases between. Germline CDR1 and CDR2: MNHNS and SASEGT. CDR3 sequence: CASSLRGMNTEAFF. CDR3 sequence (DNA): TGTGCCAGCAGCCTCAGGGGCATGAACACTGAAGCTTTCTTT.

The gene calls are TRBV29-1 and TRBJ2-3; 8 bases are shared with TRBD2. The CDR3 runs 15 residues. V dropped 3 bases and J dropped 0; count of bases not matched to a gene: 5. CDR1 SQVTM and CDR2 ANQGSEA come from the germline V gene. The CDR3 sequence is CSVEGTRGSTDTQYF. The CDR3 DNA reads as TGCAGCGTTGAGGGGACTAGGGGTAGCACAGATACGCAGTATTTT.

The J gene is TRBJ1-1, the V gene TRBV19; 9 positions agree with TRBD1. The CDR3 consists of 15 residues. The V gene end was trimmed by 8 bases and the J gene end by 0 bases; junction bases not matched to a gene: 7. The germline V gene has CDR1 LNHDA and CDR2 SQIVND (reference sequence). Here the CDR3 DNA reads TGTGCCAGTGCCGGACAGGGGCCCATGAACACTGAAGCTTTCTTT. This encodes CASAGQGPMNTEAFF.

CDR3 residues: CASILYPDQPQHF. The CDR3 nucleotides read TGTGCCAGCATTTTATATCCGGATCAGCCCCAGCATTTT. The chain has TRBV2 and TRBJ1-5; D unclear. V was trimmed by 7 bases and J by 5 bases, leaving 12 bases between them. The CDR3 spans 13 residues. CDR1 and CDR2 from the germline V gene are SNHLY and FYNNEI.

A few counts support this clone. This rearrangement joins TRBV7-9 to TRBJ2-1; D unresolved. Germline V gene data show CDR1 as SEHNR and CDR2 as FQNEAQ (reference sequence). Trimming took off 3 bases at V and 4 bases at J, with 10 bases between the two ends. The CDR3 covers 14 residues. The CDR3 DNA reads TGTGCCAGCAGCTTCACCTACGGGTACAATGAGCAGTTCTTC. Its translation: CASSFTYGYNEQFF.

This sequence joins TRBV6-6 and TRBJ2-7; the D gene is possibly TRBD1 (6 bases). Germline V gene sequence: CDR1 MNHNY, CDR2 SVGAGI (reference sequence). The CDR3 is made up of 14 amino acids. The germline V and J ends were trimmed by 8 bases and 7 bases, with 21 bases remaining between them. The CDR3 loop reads CASLRGGSTSEQYF. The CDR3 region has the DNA TGTGCCAGCCTCAGAGGGGGATCGACCTCGGAGCAGTACTTC.

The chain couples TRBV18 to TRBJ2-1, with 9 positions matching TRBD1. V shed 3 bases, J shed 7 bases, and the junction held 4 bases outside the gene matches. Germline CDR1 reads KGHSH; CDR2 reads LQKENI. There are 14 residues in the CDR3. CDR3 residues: CASSPVTGGNEQFF. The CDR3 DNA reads TGTGCCAGCTCACCGGTGACAGGGGGTAATGAGCAGTTCTTC. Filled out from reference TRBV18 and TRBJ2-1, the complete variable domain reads NAGVMQNPRHLVRRRGQEARLRCSPMKGHSHVYWYRQLPEEGLKFMVYLQKENIIDESGMPKERFSAEFPKEGPSILRIQQVVRGDSAAYFCASSPVTGGNEQFFGPGTRLTVL.

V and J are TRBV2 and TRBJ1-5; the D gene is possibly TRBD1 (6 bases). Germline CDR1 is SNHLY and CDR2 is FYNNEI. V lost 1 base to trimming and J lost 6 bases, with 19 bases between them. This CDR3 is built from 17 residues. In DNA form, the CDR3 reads TGTGCCAGCAGTGAAGGTGCCTCGGGGGGGGGCTTTCAGCCCCAGCATTTT. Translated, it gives CASSEGASGGGFQPQHF.

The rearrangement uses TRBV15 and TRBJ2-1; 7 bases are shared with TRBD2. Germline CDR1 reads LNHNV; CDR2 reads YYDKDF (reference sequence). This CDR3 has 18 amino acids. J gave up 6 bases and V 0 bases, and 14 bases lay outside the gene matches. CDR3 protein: CATSRDSFGRASLNEQFF. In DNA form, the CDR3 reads TGTGCCACCAGCAGAGATAGTTTTGGGAGGGCCTCTCTCAATGAGCAGTTCTTC.

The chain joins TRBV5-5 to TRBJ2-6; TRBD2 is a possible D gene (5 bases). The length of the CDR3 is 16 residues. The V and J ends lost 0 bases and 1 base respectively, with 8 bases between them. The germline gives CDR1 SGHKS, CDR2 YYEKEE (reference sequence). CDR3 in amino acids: CASSLAPGSGANVLTF. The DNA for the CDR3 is TGTGCCAGCAGCTTGGCCCCGGGGTCTGGGGCCAACGTCCTGACTTTC.

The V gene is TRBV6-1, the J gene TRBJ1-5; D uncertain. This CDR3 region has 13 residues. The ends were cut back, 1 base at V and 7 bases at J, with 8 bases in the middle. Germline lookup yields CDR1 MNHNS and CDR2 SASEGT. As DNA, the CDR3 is TGTGCCAGCAGTGAAGGGACGGGGCAGCCCCAGCATTTT. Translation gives CASSEGTGQPQHF.

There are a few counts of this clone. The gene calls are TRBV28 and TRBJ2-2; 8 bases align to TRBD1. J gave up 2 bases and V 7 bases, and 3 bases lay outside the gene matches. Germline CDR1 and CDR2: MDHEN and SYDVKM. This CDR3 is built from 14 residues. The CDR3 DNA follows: TGTGCCAGCATCCCAGGGGGCAACACCGGGGAGCTGTTTTTT. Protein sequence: CASIPGGNTGELFF.

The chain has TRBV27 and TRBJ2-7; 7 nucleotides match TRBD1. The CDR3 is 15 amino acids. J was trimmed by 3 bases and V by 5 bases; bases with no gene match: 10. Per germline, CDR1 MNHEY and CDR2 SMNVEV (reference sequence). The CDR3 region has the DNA TGTGCCAGCAGTCTCCAGGGGGTCCTTCTCTACGAGCAGTACTTC. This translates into CASSLQGVLLYEQYF.

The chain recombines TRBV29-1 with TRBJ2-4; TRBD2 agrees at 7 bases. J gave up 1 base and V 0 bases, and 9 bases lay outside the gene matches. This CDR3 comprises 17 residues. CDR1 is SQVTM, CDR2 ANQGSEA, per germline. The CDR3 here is CSVEDGGERFAKNIQYF. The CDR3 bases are TGCAGCGTTGAAGATGGGGGGGAACGCTTTGCCAAAAACATTCAGTACTTC.

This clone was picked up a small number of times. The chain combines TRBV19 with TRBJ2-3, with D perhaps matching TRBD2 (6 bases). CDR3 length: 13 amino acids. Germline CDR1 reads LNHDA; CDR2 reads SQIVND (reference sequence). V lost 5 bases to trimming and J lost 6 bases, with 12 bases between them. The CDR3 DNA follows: TGTGCCAGTAGTCCGGGACTTTCGGATACGCAGTATTTT. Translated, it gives CASSPGLSDTQYF.

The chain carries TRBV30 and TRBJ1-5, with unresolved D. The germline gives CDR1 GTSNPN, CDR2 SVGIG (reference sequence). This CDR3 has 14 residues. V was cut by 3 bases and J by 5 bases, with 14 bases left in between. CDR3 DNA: TGTGCCTGGAGCTTAGGTAGCGGGGATCAGCCCCAGCATTTT. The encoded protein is CAWSLGSGDQPQHF. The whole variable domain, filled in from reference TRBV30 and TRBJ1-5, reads SQTIHQWPATLVQPVGSPLSLECTVEGTSNPNLYWYRQAAGRGLQLLFYSVGIGQISSEVPQNLSASRPQDRQFILSSKKLLLSDSGFYLCAWSLGSGDQPQHFGDGTRLSIL.

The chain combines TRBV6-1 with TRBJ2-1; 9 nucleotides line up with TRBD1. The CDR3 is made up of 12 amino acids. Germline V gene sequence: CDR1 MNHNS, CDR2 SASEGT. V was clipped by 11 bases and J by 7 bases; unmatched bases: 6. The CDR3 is CAGRTGVNEQFF. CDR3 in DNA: TGTGCCGGGAGGACAGGGGTAAATGAGCAGTTCTTC.

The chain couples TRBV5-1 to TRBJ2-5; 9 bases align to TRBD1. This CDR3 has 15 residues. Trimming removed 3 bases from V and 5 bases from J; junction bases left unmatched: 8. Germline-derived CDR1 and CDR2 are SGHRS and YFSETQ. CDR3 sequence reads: CASSWGQGSGETQYF. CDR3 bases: TGCGCCAGCAGCTGGGGACAGGGCAGCGGGGAGACCCAGTACTTC.

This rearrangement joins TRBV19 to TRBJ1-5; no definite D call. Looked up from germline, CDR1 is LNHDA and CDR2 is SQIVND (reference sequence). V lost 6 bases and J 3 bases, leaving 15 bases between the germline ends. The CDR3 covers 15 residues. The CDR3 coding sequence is TGTGCCAGTAGCCGAGTTGGGCAGGTCAATCAGCCCCAGCATTTT. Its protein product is CASSRVGQVNQPQHF.

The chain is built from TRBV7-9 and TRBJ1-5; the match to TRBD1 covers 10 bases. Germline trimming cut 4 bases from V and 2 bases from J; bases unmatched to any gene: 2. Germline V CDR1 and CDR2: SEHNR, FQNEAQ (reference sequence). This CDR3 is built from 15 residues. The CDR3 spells CASSSTGGGNQPQHF. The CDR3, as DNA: TGTGCCAGCAGCTCGACAGGGGGCGGCAATCAGCCCCAGCATTTT.

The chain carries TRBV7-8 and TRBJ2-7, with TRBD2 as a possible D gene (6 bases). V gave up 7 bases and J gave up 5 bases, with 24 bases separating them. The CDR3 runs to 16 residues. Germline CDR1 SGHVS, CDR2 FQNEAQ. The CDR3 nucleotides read TGTGCCAGCAAACCCTCGGGTGGAGGGGCTTCTAACGAGCAGTACTTC. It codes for CASKPSGGGASNEQYF.